Here is one T cell receptor beta chain with its context. This record comes from a study of response to subunit inactivated influenza vaccine. TCRdb independently ran MiXCR on the RT-PCR reads; one entry per CDR3 protein. The sample holds about 540,000 distinct CDR3 sequences, under 30% seen once. These data were likewise used in another study, on T cells expressing NK-cell markers. That study reports: The TCR beta cDNA came from 5'RACE template switching with UMIs. It was from sorted CD3+CD56+NKG2C+, CD3+CD56+NKG2C- and CD3+CD56-NKG2C+ T cells that TCR beta repertoires came. The CD3+CD56-NKG2C+ fraction of several donors was also led by these clonotypes.

The sequences come from CD4+ T cells sorted from PBMCs, collected approximately 13 days after vaccination. The sequence was obtained from a man in his fifties who received an inactivated influenza vaccine.

CDR3 sequence (DNA): TGTGCCAGCAGCAGAAAAGCGGGACAAAATGAAAAACTGTTTTTT. Protein product: CASSRKAGQNEKLFF. The chain employs TRBV6-1 and TRBJ1-4; the D gene is possibly TRBD1 (6 bases). In germline, CDR1 is MNHNS, CDR2 SASEGT. Trimming removed 6 bases from V and 5 bases from J, with 16 bases in between. This CDR3 spans 15 amino acids.